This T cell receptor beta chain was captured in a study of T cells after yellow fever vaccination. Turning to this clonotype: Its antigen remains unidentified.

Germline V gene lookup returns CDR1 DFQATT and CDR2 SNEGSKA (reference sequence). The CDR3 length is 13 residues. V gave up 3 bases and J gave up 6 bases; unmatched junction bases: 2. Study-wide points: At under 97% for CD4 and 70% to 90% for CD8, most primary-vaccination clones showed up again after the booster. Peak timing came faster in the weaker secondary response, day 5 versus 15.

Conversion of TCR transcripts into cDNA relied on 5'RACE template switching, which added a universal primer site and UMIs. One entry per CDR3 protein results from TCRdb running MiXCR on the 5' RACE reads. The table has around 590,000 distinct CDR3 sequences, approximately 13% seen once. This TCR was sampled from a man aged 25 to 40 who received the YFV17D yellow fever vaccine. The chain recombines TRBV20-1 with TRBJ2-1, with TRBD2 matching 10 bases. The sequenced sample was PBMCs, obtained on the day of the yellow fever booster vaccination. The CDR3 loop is CSARLAGANEQFF. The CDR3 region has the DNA TGCAGTGCTAGGCTAGCGGGGGCCAATGAGCAGTTCTTC.